The sequence of this TCR beta chain was determined in a study of blood T cell repertoires in COVID-19. This CDR3 contains 18 residues. CDR1 and CDR2 (germline): MNHNY, SVGAGI (reference sequence). Trimming removed 5 bases from V and 4 bases from J; junction bases left unmatched: 12. As originally analysed: Amplifying reference gene primers gave estimates of nucleated cell counts. Profiling relied on immunoSEQ multiplex PCR, and the TCRdb table lists in-frame clones only, not all of them. V, J and clone size derive from that table, while D and trimming were established from the DNA sequence. Found here are 270,000 or so clones, approximately 84% of them singletons; the top ten hold more than 1.4%.

Sample: peripheral blood. The chain has TRBV6-6 and TRBJ1-4; 11 bases are shared with TRBD1. The receptor comes from a human donor with COVID-19, enrolled during active disease. The donor label of this sample is uncertain. CDR3 nucleotides: TGTGCCAGCAGTCTTCGGACAGGGGGCAGTAATGGTAATGAAAAACTGTTTTTT. Translated: CASSLRTGGSNGNEKLFF.